These T cell receptor beta chains were read from a single sample in a study of blood T cells in healthy people across ages. Via MiXCR, TCRdb re-called the 5' RACE reads, giving one row per CDR3 protein. The sample includes some 1.8 million distinct CDR3 sequences, about 39% seen only once; the top ten take 23%. Sequencing was carried out using blood. All receptors derive from a human donor in good health. CDR3s include the opening cysteine and the closing phenylalanine or tryptophan. The D gene is left open where the match is weak. Clone size is stated in some rows and not others, as once, few, many or a class when expanded.

clone size	V gene	J gene	D gene	CDR3 DNA	CDR3 protein
few	TRBV29-1	TRBJ2-6	-	TGCAGCGCTCAAGCTGGGGCCAACGTCCTGACTTTC	CSAQAGANVLTF
few	TRBV6-6	TRBJ2-5	-	TGTGCCAGCAGTTCTCCCGGGGGGCACCAAGAGACCCAGTACTTC	CASSSPGGHQETQYF
-	TRBV9	TRBJ2-7	-	TGTGCCAGCAGCGTAGATGGGTCGCCCGAGGGGGAGCAGTACTTC	CASSVDGSPEGEQYF
-	TRBV7-2	TRBJ1-2	TRBD1	TGTGCCAGCAGCTTAAACACAGGGGTTACCTATGGCTACACCTTC	CASSLNTGVTYGYTF
-	TRBV4-3	TRBJ1-2	-	TGCGCCAGCAGCCAAGTCGTCAAGGGGCACTATGGCTACACCTTC	CASSQVVKGHYGYTF
few	TRBV7-3	TRBJ2-1	TRBD1	TGTGCCAGCAGCTTGTCAGGGCAGGGGGTGGACAATGAGCAGTTCTTC	CASSLSGQGVDNEQFF
-	TRBV29-1	TRBJ1-2	-	TGCAGCGTTGAGGAAGGGGTCTATGGCTACACCTTC	CSVEEGVYGYTF
few	TRBV12-3/TRBV12-4	TRBJ2-3	-	TGTGCCAGCGTTAGGGCTATAGCAGATACGCAGTATTTT	CASVRAIADTQYF
-	TRBV11-3	TRBJ2-1	-	TGTGCCAGCAGCCTTAGGACAGATCCAATGGAGCAGTTCTTC	CASSLRTDPMEQFF
few	TRBV7-9	TRBJ2-7	TRBD1	TGTGCCAGCAGCTGGACAGGGCCCTACGAGCAGTACTTC	CASSWTGPYEQYF
few	TRBV6-2/TRBV6-3	TRBJ1-2	TRBD1	TGTGCCAGCAGTTCACAGGGGGCGGCTAACTATGGCTACACCTTC	CASSSQGAANYGYTF
many	TRBV10-3	TRBJ2-3	-	TGTGCCATCAGTGATAGGTCGACAGATACGCAGTATTTT	CAISDRSTDTQYF
few	TRBV28	TRBJ2-6	-	TGTGCCAGCACCTCGGTGGGGACCTCTGGGGCCAACGTCCTGACTTTC	CASTSVGTSGANVLTF
many	TRBV7-6	TRBJ1-5	-	TGTGCCAGCAGCTTACGGTCGGGGACACTTAATCAGCCCCAGCATTTT	CASSLRSGTLNQPQHF
-	TRBV10-3	TRBJ1-2	-	TGTGCCATCAGTGAGTCCGTGGGAAACTACACCTTC	CAISESVGNYTF
-	TRBV5-6	TRBJ2-7	-	TGTGCCAGCAGCTCCCTCTCCGGGCCCTTAAACTACGAGCAGTACTTC	CASSSLSGPLNYEQYF
-	TRBV29-1	TRBJ2-3	-	TGCAGCGGCCAGAGGGGGAGCACAGATGCGCAGTATTTT	CSGQRGSTDAQYF
-	TRBV29-1	TRBJ1-2	-	TGCAGCGTTGGAGTGGGTGTGCGTTATGGAGGCTACACCTTC	CSVGVGVRYGGYTF
-	TRBV27	TRBJ2-6	-	TGTGCCAGCAGCATGAGCTCTGGGGCCAACGTCCCGACTTTC	CASSMSSGANVPTF
few	TRBV12-3/TRBV12-4	TRBJ2-5	-	TGTGCCAGCAGTTTGTACAGCCAAGAGACCCAGTACTTC	CASSLYSQETQYF
-	TRBV28	TRBJ2-7	-	TGTGCCAGCAGTCGAACTCCTAACTACGAGCAGTACTTC	CASSRTPNYEQYF
-	TRBV14	TRBJ1-2	TRBD1	TGTGCCAGCAGCCAATTAGGGACAGCTTATGGCTACACCTTC	CASSQLGTAYGYTF
-	TRBV12-3/TRBV12-4	TRBJ2-5	-	TGTGCCAGCAGTTTTCGACGGCAGCAAGAGACCCAGTACTTC	CASSFRRQQETQYF
-	TRBV7-8	TRBJ2-7	-	TGTGCCAGCAGCTTAGACGGGATCACCTTGAGCGAGCAGTACTTC	CASSLDGITLSEQYF
few	TRBV4-3	TRBJ2-7	-	TGCGCCAGCAGCCAAGGATACAGACAAAGCTCCTACGAGCAGTACTTC	CASSQGYRQSSYEQYF
-	TRBV7-2	TRBJ2-7	-	TGTGCCAGCAGCGCGGGCAGGACGGTTTCCTACGAGCAGTACTTC	CASSAGRTVSYEQYF
-	TRBV20-1	TRBJ2-3	-	TGCAGTGCTAGAGGTCAAGCGGCAGGGACATTTTGGGCAGATACGCAGTATTTT	CSARGQAAGTFWADTQYF
-	TRBV10-3	TRBJ2-1	TRBD2	TGTGCCATCAGTGGACGGGGGGGCGCTGACTATGAGCAGTTCTTC	CAISGRGGADYEQFF
few	TRBV6-1	TRBJ2-1	-	TGTGCCAGCAGTTGGGCTAGAGATGAGCAGTTCTTC	CASSWARDEQFF
few	TRBV4-3	TRBJ2-7	TRBD2	TGCGCCAGCAGCCTCGGGACTAGCGACTACGAGCAGTACTTC	CASSLGTSDYEQYF
once	TRBV5-1	TRBJ1-2	TRBD1	TGCGCCAGCAGCTTTGGACAGGGGCGCAACTATGGCTACACCTTC	CASSFGQGRNYGYTF
-	TRBV5-1	TRBJ2-1	TRBD1	TGCGCCAGCAGCCCGGGACAGGGCAAATACAATGAGCAGTTCTTC	CASSPGQGKYNEQFF
-	TRBV6-5	TRBJ2-7	-	TGTGCCAGCAGTTACCAAAGGACGGAGGGCTACGAGCAGTACTTC	CASSYQRTEGYEQYF
-	TRBV4-1	TRBJ2-7	-	TGCGCCAGCGGCCCTGTTTTAACCTACGAGCAGTACTTC	CASGPVLTYEQYF
few	TRBV12-3/TRBV12-4	TRBJ2-1	-	TGTGCCAGCAGTCCCACCCGGACAGACAATGAGCAGTTCTTC	CASSPTRTDNEQFF
-	TRBV5-1	TRBJ1-2	-	TGCGCCAGCAGCTCCACCGGGACCTCTAACTATGGCTACACCTTC	CASSSTGTSNYGYTF
-	TRBV12-3/TRBV12-4	TRBJ1-4	-	TGTGCCAGCAGTTTCATCACTCGGTGGGAGACTAATGAAAAACTGTTTTTT	CASSFITRWETNEKLFF
-	TRBV11-2	TRBJ2-5	TRBD1	TGTGCCAGCAGCTTGAGCTTGGGACAGGGGCTACAAGAGACCCAGTACTTC	CASSLSLGQGLQETQYF
-	TRBV5-4	TRBJ2-3	-	TGTGCCAGCAGCCCCAACCACGATACGCAGTATTTT	CASSPNHDTQYF
-	TRBV20-1	TRBJ2-4	-	TGCAGTGCTATAGGACTAGCCAAAAACATTCAGTACTTC	CSAIGLAKNIQYF
-	TRBV7-2	TRBJ1-2	-	TGTGCCAGCAGCTACGGACCCCAAACTATATATGGCTACACCTTC	CASSYGPQTIYGYTF
-	TRBV9	TRBJ2-1	-	TGTGCCAGCAGCGTCGGAGAAGGGAGAGGGAGAACCGGCTCCTACAATGAGCAGTTCTTC	CASSVGEGRGRTGSYNEQFF
-	TRBV27	TRBJ1-1	-	TGTGCCAGCAGGCTCCACTTGAACACTGAAGCTTTCTTT	CASRLHLNTEAFF
few	TRBV7-8	TRBJ2-7	-	TGTGTCAGCAGCTTGTCCAGTCGCTCCTACGAGCAGTACTTC	CVSSLSSRSYEQYF
many	TRBV29-1	TRBJ2-7	TRBD1	TGCAGCGACACAGGGGTTTTCGGAGAGCAGTACTTC	CSDTGVFGEQYF
few	TRBV28	TRBJ2-7	-	TGTGCCAGCACTAAGGCGGGGAGCTCCTACGAGCAGTACTTC	CASTKAGSSYEQYF
-	TRBV7-3	TRBJ2-1	TRBD2	TGTGCCAGCAGCTCGTCCTGGGGGGGGAGACCTTTCAATGAGCAGTTCTTC	CASSSSWGGRPFNEQFF
-	TRBV7-9	TRBJ2-4	-	TGTGCCAGCAGCTTCATCGGTACAAGCCTGGAGCAGTACTTC	CASSFIGTSLEQYF
-	TRBV7-2	TRBJ1-1	-	TGTGCCAGCAGCTTAGCACAGGACGAGACTGAAGCTTTCTTT	CASSLAQDETEAFF
-	TRBV6-6	TRBJ2-1	TRBD1	TGTGCCAGCAGTTACGAAGGGGGCTACTACAATAAGCAGTTCTTC	CASSYEGGYYNKQFF
few	TRBV3-1	TRBJ2-7	TRBD2	TGTGCCAGCAGCCAGACCGCGGGGGGCTACGAGCAGTACTTC	CASSQTAGGYEQYF
-	TRBV7-9	TRBJ2-1	-	TGTGCCAGCAGCTTAGGGCGGATCCTTTACAATGAGCAGTTCTTC	CASSLGRILYNEQFF
-	TRBV12-3/TRBV12-4	TRBJ1-2	-	TGTGCCAGCAGATTAGGTGAGGATGGCTACACCTTC	CASRLGEDGYTF